The rows below give T cell receptor beta chains drawn from one sample of a study of blood T cell repertoires in COVID-19. Libraries were prepared by immunoSEQ multiplex PCR; TCRdb keeps only in-frame clonotypes and omits some of them. Of some 150,000 clones in the sample, almost 90% are singletons; the top ten hold roughly a tenth. Material: peripheral blood. All receptors come from a man aged 45-60 years with active or convalescent COVID-19. Each CDR3 is given with its conserved first and last residue. Each record gives: V gene, D gene, clone size, J gene, CDR3 DNA, CDR3 protein. A D gene is named only where the DNA matches it firmly. Where a row states a size, it is once, few, many or the class of an expanded clone; other rows omit it.

TRBV5-1,.,.,TRBJ2-2,TGCGCCAGCAGCTTAAGTCGGGGAGCGAACACCGGGGAGCTGTTTTTT,CASSLSRGANTGELFF
TRBV6-6,TRBD1,.,TRBJ2-6,TGTGCCAGCAGCCGAACAGGGGCCGGGGCCAACGTCCTGACTTTC,CASSRTGAGANVLTF
TRBV6-5,TRBD1,.,TRBJ1-3,TGTGCCAGCAGTTACTCTCAGGGGGCGCTCGGAAACACCATATATTTT,CASSYSQGALGNTIYF
TRBV28,.,.,TRBJ1-3,TGTGCCAGCAGTTCCCCCGGAGGGGTTGTGGACACCATATATTTT,CASSSPGGVVDTIYF
TRBV11-2,TRBD1,.,TRBJ2-1,TGTGCCAGCAGTCTAGGGCAGGGGGCCTACAATGAGCAGTTCTTC,CASSLGQGAYNEQFF
TRBV5-6,.,.,TRBJ2-6,TGTGCCAGCAGTTTGGACGGTGGGGCCAACGTCCTGACTTTC,CASSLDGGANVLTF
TRBV7-3,.,few,TRBJ2-1,TGTGCCAGCAGCTTAAGGCCAGGCGGGTACAATGAGCAGTTCTTC,CASSLRPGGYNEQFF
TRBV3-1/TRBV3-2,TRBD1,.,TRBJ1-4,TGTGCCAGCAGCAACTATCAGGGGGCAACTAATGAAAAACTGTTTTTT,CASSNYQGATNEKLFF
TRBV7-8,.,.,TRBJ1-4,TGTGCCAGCAGCTTAGGGGGAGGGGATGAAAAACTGTTTTTT,CASSLGGGDEKLFF
TRBV7-9,TRBD2,few,TRBJ2-1,TGTGCCAGCAGCTTAGAGGGCGGGAGGCCCAATGAGCAGTTCTTC,CASSLEGGRPNEQFF
TRBV14,.,.,TRBJ1-1,TGTGCCAGCAGCCAAGTAACTGAAGCTTTCTTT,CASSQVTEAFF
TRBV5-1,TRBD1,.,TRBJ2-5,TGCGCCAGCAGCTTGGTCGAGGGGGCAGGGTCGTTTACCCAGTACTTC,CASSLVEGAGSFTQYF
TRBV4-3,.,.,TRBJ2-1,TGCGCCAGCAGCCAAGATAAGCCCCCCCATAATGAGCAGTTCTTC,CASSQDKPPHNEQFF
TRBV11-2,.,.,TRBJ2-1,TGTGCCAGCAGACCTACAGGGTTATCCTACAATGAGCAGTTCTTC,CASRPTGLSYNEQFF
TRBV12-3/TRBV12-4,.,.,TRBJ1-2,TGTGCCAGCAGTTTACTGGGGGAGGATGGCTACACCTTC,CASSLLGEDGYTF
TRBV11-2,.,.,TRBJ1-4,TGTGCCAGCAGCTTAGCTCCTCCCCCTAATGAAAAACTGTTTTTT,CASSLAPPPNEKLFF
TRBV5-1,.,.,TRBJ2-7,TGCGCCAGCAGCTTGACCACTCACTCCTACGAGCAGTACTTC,CASSLTTHSYEQYF
TRBV5-1,TRBD1,.,TRBJ2-7,TGCGCCAGCAGCTTGGGTGATGGGACAGGCTCCTACGAGCAGTACTTC,CASSLGDGTGSYEQYF
TRBV11-3,.,.,TRBJ1-1,TGTGCCAGCAGCCCCTCTGGAGGGGTGAACACTGAAGCTTTCTTT,CASSPSGGVNTEAFF
TRBV28,TRBD1,.,TRBJ2-7,TGTGCCAGCAGTTTTAGGAACAGGGGCTCCTACGAGCAGTACTTC,CASSFRNRGSYEQYF